These 26 T cell receptor beta chains came from one sample sequenced in a study of early T cells in non-severe SARS-CoV-2 infection. A single record per CDR3 protein comes from TCRdb applying MiXCR to the 5' RACE reads. The sample lists 25,000 to 35,000 distinct CDR3 sequences; around 3% were seen once. The sequenced material came from whole blood. The receptors originated from an adult who was a healthcare worker with PCR-confirmed SARS-CoV-2 infection or an uninfected control (not recorded which).

J is TRBJ2-1 and V is TRBV18; TRBD2 aligns across 8 bases. After removal of 3 bases from V and 6 bases from J, the junction contained 4 bases not matched to a gene. The CDR3 runs to 14 residues. Germline values: CDR1 KGHSH, CDR2 LQKENI. CDR3: CASSPKRGGNEQFF. The CDR3 region has the DNA TGTGCCAGCTCACCGAAACGGGGGGGCAATGAGCAGTTCTTC.

This clonotype occurred many times. The gene calls are TRBV7-9 and TRBJ1-1; 9 nucleotides match TRBD1. The V gene's germline CDR1 is SEHNR and CDR2 FQNEAQ (reference sequence). V lost 0 bases to trimming and J lost 6 bases; unmatched junction nucleotides: 5. The CDR3 covers 15 residues. CDR3 region: CASSLAGQGGAEAFF. In DNA form, the CDR3 reads TGTGCCAGCAGCTTAGCGGGACAGGGAGGCGCTGAAGCTTTCTTT.

This clonotype was detected ten times or more. The V call is TRBV7-8, the J call TRBJ2-5; the match to TRBD2 covers 7 bases. CDR3 size: 15 residues. Trimming took 5 bases from V and 5 from J; bases not matched to a gene: 11. Germline V CDR1 and CDR2: SGHVS, FQNEAQ. The DNA for the CDR3 is TGTGCCAGCAGCCCGTTCGGGACTATTTTTGAGACCCAGTACTTC. This encodes CASSPFGTIFETQYF.

This clonotype rates as medium-sized. The V and J genes are TRBV11-2 and TRBJ2-5; 7 positions agree with TRBD2. V lost 4 bases to trimming and J lost 2 bases; unmatched junction nucleotides: 13. Germline-derived CDR1 and CDR2 are SGHAT and FQNNGV. The CDR3 extends over 17 amino acids. Here the CDR3 reads CASSSKGRGYLQETQYF. CDR3 bases: TGTGCCAGCAGCTCTAAGGGGCGGGGGTACCTACAAGAGACCCAGTACTTC.

This clonotype was observed at least ten times. The chain is built from TRBV5-5 and TRBJ2-3; D is ambiguous. Germline CDR1 and CDR2: SGHKS and YYEKEE (reference sequence). V lost 3 bases, J lost 6 bases, and 14 bases lay in between. There are 14 residues in the CDR3. This CDR3 is CASSWTVPTDTQYF. The DNA of the CDR3 is TGTGCCAGCAGCTGGACCGTCCCGACGGATACGCAGTATTTT.

This clonotype was found many times. The J gene is TRBJ2-2, the V gene TRBV4-2; TRBD2 aligns across 11 bases. V shed 1 base and J 3 bases; nucleotides not matched to a gene: 19. This CDR3 comprises 22 residues. Germline-derived CDR1 and CDR2 are LGHNA and YNFKEQ. The CDR3 DNA follows: TGTGCCAGCAGCCAAGGAAGCGGGAGGCGGGCTAGCGGGGGGCAGGACACCGGGGAGCTGTTTTTT. It encodes CASSQGSGRRASGGQDTGELFF.

This clonotype was counted many times. V and J are TRBV4-2 and TRBJ2-2; no definite D call. The CDR3 covers 15 residues. The germline CDR1 and CDR2 sequences are LGHNA and YNFKEQ. V lost 4 bases and J 6 bases, leaving 15 bases between the germline ends. The CDR3 reads CASSPDRQFPGELFF. DNA of the CDR3: TGTGCCAGCAGCCCCGATAGGCAGTTTCCCGGGGAGCTGTTTTTT.

This clonotype was found a few times. The rearrangement joins TRBV18 to TRBJ1-1; D uncertain. Between the trimmed V and J ends, which lost 1 base and 4 bases, there was a span of 10 bases. The CDR3 is made up of 14 amino acids. From germline, CDR1 is KGHSH and CDR2 LQKENI. CDR3 nucleotide sequence: TGTGCCAGCTCACCACAAAGTGTAGGCACTGAAGCTTTCTTT. Translating it yields CASSPQSVGTEAFF.

This clonotype was recorded a few times. The V gene is TRBV11-2, the J gene TRBJ2-1, with 7 bases matching TRBD2. This CDR3 has 12 amino acids. Germline V gene data show CDR1 as SGHAT and CDR2 as FQNNGV. V trimming: 3 bases; J trimming: 9 bases; junction bases outside the gene matches: 2. CDR3 coding DNA: TGTGCCAGCAGCTTGGGGGGGACTGAGCAGTTCTTC. Translated, it gives CASSLGGTEQFF.

This clonotype showed up many times. This rearrangement joins TRBV7-8 to TRBJ2-2; D perhaps matches TRBD1 (7 bases). Germline V gene data show CDR1 as SGHVS and CDR2 as FQNEAQ. Trimming removed 2 bases from V and 5 bases from J, with 12 bases in between. The CDR3 contains 15 residues. For the CDR3, the DNA is TGTGCCAGCAGCTTAAAGGCAGGGGGGACCGGGGAGCTGTTTTTT. Its protein product is CASSLKAGGTGELFF.

This chain uses TRBV28 with TRBJ2-2; D might be TRBD1 (5 bases). CDR1 and CDR2 from the germline V gene are MDHEN and SYDVKM. V shed 7 bases and J shed 3 bases, with 9 bases lying between them. The CDR3 has 13 residues. CDR3 coding DNA: TGTGCCAGCACGGACACCTACACCGGGGAGCTGTTTTTT. Residues: CASTDTYTGELFF.

This clonotype was seen repeatedly, ten times or more. The chain combines TRBV12-2 with TRBJ2-7; the tabulated D call, TRBD1, remains unverified against the DNA. TRBV12-2 is a pseudogene segment. The CDR3 has 17 amino acids. CDR3 region: CASRLARSCLARVEQYV. The CDR3 DNA is TGTGCAAGTCGCTTAGCCCGGAGTTGTTTGGCCAGGGTCGAGCAGTACGTC.

This clonotype was observed at least ten times. This sequence joins TRBV7-9 and TRBJ2-1; TRBD1 agrees at 10 bases. The V gene's germline CDR1 is SEHNR and CDR2 FQNEAQ (reference sequence). The ends lost 10 bases at V and 7 bases at J; junction bases unmatched: 10. This CDR3 contains 14 residues. The CDR3 region is CATDRDRGINEQFF. CDR3 bases: TGTGCCACCGACCGGGACAGGGGAATTAATGAGCAGTTCTTC.

This clonotype was recorded a few times. The genes are TRBV19 and TRBJ1-1; D possibly corresponds to TRBD1 (5 bases). The germline gives CDR1 LNHDA, CDR2 SQIVND (reference sequence). V lost 2 bases, J lost 1 base, and 11 bases lay in between. The CDR3 runs 15 residues. In DNA form, the CDR3 reads TGTGCCAGTAGTATACAGGGTAGTACGAACACTGAAGCTTTCTTT. Translating gives CASSIQGSTNTEAFF.

The table lists this clonotype with many counts. V usage is TRBV11-2 and J usage is TRBJ2-2, with 7 bases matching TRBD1. CDR1 is SGHAT, CDR2 FQNNGV, per germline. Trimming took 2 bases from V and 2 from J; bases not matched to a gene: 8. This CDR3 has 17 residues. CDR3 in amino acids: CASSLPRGDRNTGELFF. The DNA for the CDR3 is TGTGCCAGCAGCTTACCCAGAGGGGACAGAAACACCGGGGAGCTGTTTTTT.

In its sample, this clonotype was seen many times. CDR3 nucleotides: TGTGCCAGTAGTGCGGGGATGTACCAAGAGACCCAGTACTTC. This translates into CASSAGMYQETQYF. This sequence joins TRBV19 and TRBJ2-5; weak D call: TRBD2 (6 bases). Germline V gene lookup returns CDR1 LNHDA and CDR2 SQIVND (reference sequence). The CDR3 covers 14 residues. Trimming removed 5 bases from V and 0 bases from J, with 10 bases in between.

This clonotype was counted between two and nine times. The rearrangement uses TRBV6-5 and TRBJ2-3; D is possibly TRBD2 (7 bases). This CDR3 comprises 16 residues. Trimming removed 6 bases from V and 2 bases from J, with 18 bases in between. Per the germline V gene, CDR1 is MNHEY and CDR2 is SVGAGI. Here the CDR3 DNA reads TGTGCCAGCAGGCCCGTCGGGGGGCCCTCCACAGATACGCAGTATTTT. This encodes CASRPVGGPSTDTQYF.

The table lists this clonotype with many counts. This chain uses TRBV20-1 with TRBJ2-7; perhaps TRBD1 as D (6 bases). Germline CDR1 reads DFQATT; CDR2 reads SNEGSKA (reference sequence). V gave up 6 bases and J gave up 5 bases, with 11 bases separating them. The CDR3 loop spans 11 amino acids. CDR3 sequence (DNA): TGCAGTGCCAAAAGGGGGAACGAGCAGTACGTC. This encodes CSAKRGNEQYV.

This clonotype occurred many times. The chain is built from TRBV12-3 or TRBV12-4 and TRBJ2-1; D ambiguous. The CDR3 consists of 12 residues. V lost 3 bases to trimming and J lost 12 bases, with 12 bases between them. The CDR3 DNA follows: TGTGCCAGCAGTTTTGCAGGAATTATGCAGTTCTTC. As protein: CASSFAGIMQFF.

This clonotype has at least ten counts. The V gene is TRBV2, the J gene TRBJ1-3; D may be TRBD1 (6 bases). Germline V gene sequence: CDR1 SNHLY, CDR2 FYNNEI. This CDR3 has 16 residues. The ends were cut back, 6 bases at V and 2 bases at J, with 17 bases in the middle. The CDR3 DNA reads as TGTGCCAGCAGCGGGACTCCAACAGGGCCTGGAAACACCATATATTTT. It yields the protein CASSGTPTGPGNTIYF.

This clonotype counts as medium-sized. The chain recombines TRBV7-2 with TRBJ2-4; D may be TRBD1 (6 bases). The CDR3 runs to 15 residues. Trimming took off 2 bases at V and 2 bases at J, with 10 bases between the two ends. Germline V gene data show CDR1 as SGHTA and CDR2 as FQGNSA. The CDR3 DNA reads TGTGCCAGCAGCTTATCTTGGGGGCCCAAAAACATTCAGTACTTC. The encoded protein is CASSLSWGPKNIQYF.

This clonotype was seen at least ten times. The CDR3: CSARSRGPNTEAFF. The CDR3 DNA sequence: TGCAGTGCCCGGTCGCGGGGGCCAAACACTGAAGCTTTCTTT. The chain recombines TRBV20-1 with TRBJ1-1, with a possible D match to TRBD1 (6 bases). V was shortened by 6 bases and J by 2 bases, with 16 bases between the two germline ends. This CDR3 region has 14 residues. Germline V gene sequence: CDR1 DFQATT, CDR2 SNEGSKA (reference sequence).

This clonotype was observed many times. The chain combines TRBV4-2 with TRBJ1-3; the D gene is possibly TRBD1 (5 bases). CDR1 is LGHNA and CDR2 is YNFKEQ in the germline V gene. V dropped 5 bases and J dropped 0 bases, with 14 bases sitting between them. The CDR3 contains 16 residues. In DNA form, the CDR3 reads TGTGCCAGCAGCACCATCCGGGACCTCTCTGGAAACACCATATATTTT. Translated, it gives CASSTIRDLSGNTIYF.

In its sample, this clonotype was seen many times. This chain links TRBV5-1 with TRBJ2-5; tentative D call: TRBD2 (5 bases). V lost 5 bases and J 5 bases, leaving 19 bases between the germline ends. From germline, CDR1 is SGHRS and CDR2 YFSETQ. This CDR3 contains 15 residues. The chain's CDR3 is CASREGLGARETQYF. In nucleotides, the CDR3 is TGCGCCAGCAGGGAAGGACTGGGTGCGAGGGAGACCCAGTACTTC.

This clonotype is deemed medium-sized. V gene TRBV11-3 combines with J gene TRBJ2-6; 10 positions match TRBD1. The CDR3 sequence is 19 residues long. V lost 2 bases and J lost 3; bases outside the gene matches: 10. Germline values: CDR1 SGHNT, CDR2 YENEEA. CDR3 coding DNA: TGTGCCAGCAGCTTATCAGGACAGGGGGTCAAAGGTGGGGCCAACGTCCTGACTTTC. Protein: CASSLSGQGVKGGANVLTF.

This clonotype was observed at least ten times. The chain links TRBV19 to TRBJ2-2, with no clear D. Germline values: CDR1 LNHDA, CDR2 SQIVND (reference sequence). This CDR3 region has 14 residues. V lost 3 bases and J lost 5, with 10 bases in between. As DNA, the CDR3 is TGTGCCAGTAGTATGGAAGCTTGGACCGGGGAGCTGTTTTTT. Its protein product is CASSMEAWTGELFF.